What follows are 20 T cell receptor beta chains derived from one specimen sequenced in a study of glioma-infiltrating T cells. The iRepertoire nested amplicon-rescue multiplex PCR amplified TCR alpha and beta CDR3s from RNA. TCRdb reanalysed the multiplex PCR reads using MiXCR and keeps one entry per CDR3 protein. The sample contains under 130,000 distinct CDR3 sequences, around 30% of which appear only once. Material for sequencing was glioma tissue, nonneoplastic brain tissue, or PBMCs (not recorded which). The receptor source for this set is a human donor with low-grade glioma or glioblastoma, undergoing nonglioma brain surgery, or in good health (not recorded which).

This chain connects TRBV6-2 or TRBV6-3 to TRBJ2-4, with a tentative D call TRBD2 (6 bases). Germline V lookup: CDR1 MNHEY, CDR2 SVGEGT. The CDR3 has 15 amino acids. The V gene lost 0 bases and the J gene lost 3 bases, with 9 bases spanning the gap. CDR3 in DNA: TGTGCCAGCAGTTACTCGAGGGGAGGCAAAAACATTCAGTACTTC. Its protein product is CASSYSRGGKNIQYF.

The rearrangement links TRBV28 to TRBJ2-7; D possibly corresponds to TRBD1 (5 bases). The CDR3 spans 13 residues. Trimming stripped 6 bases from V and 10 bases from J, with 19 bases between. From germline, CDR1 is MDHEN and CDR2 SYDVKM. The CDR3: CASSQDRRDDQYF. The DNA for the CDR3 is TGTGCCAGCAGCCAAGATCGCAGGGATGATCAGTACTTC.

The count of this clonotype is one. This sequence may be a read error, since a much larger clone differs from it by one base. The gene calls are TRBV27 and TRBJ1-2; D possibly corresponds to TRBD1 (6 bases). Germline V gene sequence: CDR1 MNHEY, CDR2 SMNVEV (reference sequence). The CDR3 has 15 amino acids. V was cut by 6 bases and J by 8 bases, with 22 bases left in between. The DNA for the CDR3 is TGTGCCAGCAGAACTCTCTCCACAGGGAGTATCGGCTACACCTTC. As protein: CASRTLSTGSIGYTF.

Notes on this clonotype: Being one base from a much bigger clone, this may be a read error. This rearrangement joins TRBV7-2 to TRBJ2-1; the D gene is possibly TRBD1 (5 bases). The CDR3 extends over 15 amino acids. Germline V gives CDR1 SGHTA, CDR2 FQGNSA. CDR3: CASSLTQGFYNEQLF. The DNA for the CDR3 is TGTGCCAGCAGCTTAACTCAGGGTTTCTACAATGAGCAGCTCTTC.

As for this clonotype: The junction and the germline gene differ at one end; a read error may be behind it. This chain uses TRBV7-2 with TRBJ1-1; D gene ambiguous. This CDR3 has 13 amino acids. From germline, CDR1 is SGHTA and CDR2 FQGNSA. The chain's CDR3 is CASSLPVNTEALF. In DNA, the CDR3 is TGTGCCAGCAGCTTACCCGTGAACACTGAAGCTCTCTTT.

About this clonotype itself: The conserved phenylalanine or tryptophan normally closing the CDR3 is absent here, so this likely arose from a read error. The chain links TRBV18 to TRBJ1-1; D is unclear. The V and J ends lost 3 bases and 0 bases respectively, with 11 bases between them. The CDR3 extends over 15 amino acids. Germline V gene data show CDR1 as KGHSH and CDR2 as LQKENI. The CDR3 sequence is CASSPGDRMNTEAFS. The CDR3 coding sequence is TGTGCCAGCTCACCCGGGGATCGTATGAACACTGAAGCTTTCTCT.

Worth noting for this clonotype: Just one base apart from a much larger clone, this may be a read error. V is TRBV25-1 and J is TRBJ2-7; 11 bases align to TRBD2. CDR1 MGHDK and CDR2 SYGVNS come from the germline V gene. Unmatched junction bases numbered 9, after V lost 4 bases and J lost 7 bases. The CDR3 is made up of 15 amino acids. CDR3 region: CASSAIAGGPEEQYF. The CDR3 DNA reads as TGTGCCAGCAGTGCAATAGCGGGGGGGCCGGAAGAGCAGTACTTC.

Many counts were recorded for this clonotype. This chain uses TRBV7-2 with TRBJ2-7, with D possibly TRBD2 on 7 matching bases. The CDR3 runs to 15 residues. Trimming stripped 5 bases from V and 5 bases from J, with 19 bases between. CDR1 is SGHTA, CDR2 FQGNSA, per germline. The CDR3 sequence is CASSTPYPGGHEQYF. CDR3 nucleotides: TGTGCCAGCAGCACACCATATCCGGGGGGCCACGAGCAGTACTTC.

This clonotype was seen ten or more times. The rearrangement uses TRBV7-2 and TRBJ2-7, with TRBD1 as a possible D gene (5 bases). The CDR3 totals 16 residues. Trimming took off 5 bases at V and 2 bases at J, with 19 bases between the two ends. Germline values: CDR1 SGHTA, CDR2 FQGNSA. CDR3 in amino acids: CASSTVVRLGAYEQYF. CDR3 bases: TGTGCCAGCAGCACCGTCGTCCGGCTAGGGGCCTACGAGCAGTACTTC.

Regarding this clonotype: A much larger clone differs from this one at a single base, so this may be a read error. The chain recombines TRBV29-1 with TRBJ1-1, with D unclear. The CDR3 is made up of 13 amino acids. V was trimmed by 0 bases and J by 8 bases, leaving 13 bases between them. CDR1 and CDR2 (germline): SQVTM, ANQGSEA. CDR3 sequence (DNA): TGCAGCGTTGAAGAGCTGAAAGGTAGAGAAGCTTTCTTT. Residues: CSVEELKGREAFF.

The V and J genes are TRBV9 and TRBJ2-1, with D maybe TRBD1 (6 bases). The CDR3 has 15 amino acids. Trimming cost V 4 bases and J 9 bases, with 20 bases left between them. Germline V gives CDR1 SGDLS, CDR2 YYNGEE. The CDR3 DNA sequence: TGTGCCAGCAGCTACGAAGTGGGGGCGTTTGGTGAGCAGTTCTTC. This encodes CASSYEVGAFGEQFF.

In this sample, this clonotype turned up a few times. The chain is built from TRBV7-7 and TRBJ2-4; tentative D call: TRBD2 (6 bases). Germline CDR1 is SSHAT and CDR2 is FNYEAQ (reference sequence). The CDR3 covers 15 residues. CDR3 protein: CASAKGPGTGDIQYF. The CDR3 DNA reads TGTGCTAGCGCAAAGGGACCTGGGACTGGAGACATTCAGTACTTC.

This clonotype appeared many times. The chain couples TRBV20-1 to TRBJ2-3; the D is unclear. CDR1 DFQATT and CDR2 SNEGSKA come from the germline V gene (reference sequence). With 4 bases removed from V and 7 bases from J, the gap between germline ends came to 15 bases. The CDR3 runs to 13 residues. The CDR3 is CSAIPPPANTQYF. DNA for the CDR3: TGCAGTGCTATTCCTCCCCCCGCAAATACGCAGTATTTT.

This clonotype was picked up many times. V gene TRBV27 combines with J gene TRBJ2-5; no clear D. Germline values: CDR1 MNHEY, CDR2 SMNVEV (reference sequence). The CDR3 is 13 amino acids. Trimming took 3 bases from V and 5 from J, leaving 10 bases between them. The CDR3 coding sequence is TGTGCCAGCAGTTTGGATTACGGGGAGACCCAGTACTTC. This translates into CASSLDYGETQYF.

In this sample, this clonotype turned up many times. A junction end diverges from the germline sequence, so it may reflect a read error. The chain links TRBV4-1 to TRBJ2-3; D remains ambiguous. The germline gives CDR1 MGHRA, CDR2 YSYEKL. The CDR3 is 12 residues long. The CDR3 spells CASRHGSNTQYF. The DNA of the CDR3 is TGCGCCAGCAGGCACGGTAGTAATACACAGTATTTT.

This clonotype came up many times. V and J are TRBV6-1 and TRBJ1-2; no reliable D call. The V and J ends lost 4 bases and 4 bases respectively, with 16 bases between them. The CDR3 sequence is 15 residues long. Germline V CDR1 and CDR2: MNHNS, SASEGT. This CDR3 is CASSALITRFYGYTF. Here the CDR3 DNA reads TGTGCCAGCAGTGCTTTAATTACAAGGTTCTATGGCTACACCTTC.

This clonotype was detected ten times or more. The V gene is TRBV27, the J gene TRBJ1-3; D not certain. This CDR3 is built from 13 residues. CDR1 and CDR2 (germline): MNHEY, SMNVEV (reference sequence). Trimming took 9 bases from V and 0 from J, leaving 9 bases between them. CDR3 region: CASWTTSGNTIYF. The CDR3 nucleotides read TGTGCCAGTTGGACCACCTCTGGAAACACCATATATTTT.

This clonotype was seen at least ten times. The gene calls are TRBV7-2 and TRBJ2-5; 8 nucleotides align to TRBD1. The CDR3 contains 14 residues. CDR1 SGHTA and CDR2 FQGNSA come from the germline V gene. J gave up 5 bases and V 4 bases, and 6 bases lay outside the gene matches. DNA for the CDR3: TGTGCCAGCAGCTCAGTCAGGGGGCGCGAGACCCAGTACTTC. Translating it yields CASSSVRGRETQYF.

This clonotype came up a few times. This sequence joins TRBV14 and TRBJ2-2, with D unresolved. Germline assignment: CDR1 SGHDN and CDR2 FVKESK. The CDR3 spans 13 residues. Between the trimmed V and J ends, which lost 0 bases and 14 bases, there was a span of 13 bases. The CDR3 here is CASSQDLRTGLFF. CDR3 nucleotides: TGTGCCAGCAGCCAAGATCTGAGAACCGGACTGTTTTTT.

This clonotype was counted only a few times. The DNA of the CDR3 is TGCGCCAGCAGCCAAAGCGGGGGGGCGCTCAATGAGCAGTTCTTC. Protein product: CASSQSGGALNEQFF. V usage is TRBV5-1 and J usage is TRBJ2-1, with TRBD2 identical over 10 bases. V gave up 4 bases and J gave up 6 bases; unmatched junction bases: 7. CDR1 and CDR2 from the germline V gene are SGHRS and YFSETQ. The CDR3 runs to 15 residues.